This T cell receptor beta chain was sequenced in a study of long-term antiretroviral therapy in people with HIV. The CDR3 is made up of 15 amino acids. The V gene's germline CDR1 is SGDLS and CDR2 YYNGEE. After removal of 3 bases from V and 6 bases from J, the junction contained 9 bases not matched to a gene. Assay version v3.0 of immunoSEQ was used, and it was run at survey level. Profiling relied on immunoSEQ multiplex PCR, and the TCRdb table lists in-frame clones only, not all of them. The repertoire consists of about 21,000 clones, with about 82% occurring once and the leading ten covering 4% to 5%.

The TCR was taken from a man aged 55 to 70 with HIV. Sample: unsorted PBMCs, taken 1.3 years after starting antiretroviral therapy. This chain uses TRBV9 with TRBJ2-7; 10 positions match TRBD1. The CDR3: CASSAQTGTGVEQYF. The CDR3 DNA follows: TGTGCCAGCAGCGCGCAGACCGGGACAGGGGTCGAGCAGTACTTC.